What follows are 24 T cell receptor beta chains derived from one specimen sequenced in a study of neoadjuvant anti-PD-1 for oral cavity cancer. Profiled with immunoSEQ multiplex PCR; TCRdb holds only in-frame clones, not every one. The table lists around 7,000 clones, about 46% of them singletons, with 11% in the top ten. The input for sequencing was tumor tissue, taken before nivolumab (anti-PD-1) treatment. The source of these receptors is a person aged 35-79 years with oral cavity squamous cell carcinoma.

As regards this clone: It is unclear where the CDR3 begins or ends on the DNA, so no DNA is shown, and the CDR3 is as TCRdb lists it. The V and J genes are TRBV18 and TRBJ2-1; TRBD2, the table's D call, lacks a check against the DNA. CDR1 KGHSH and CDR2 LQKENI come from the germline V gene. The CDR3 is made up of 17 amino acids, end residues included. The CDR3: CASSLSGPGLAGNEQFF.

The chain links TRBV7-9 to TRBJ1-5; a possible D gene is TRBD1 (5 bases). There are 13 residues in the CDR3. V shed 1 base and J shed 7 bases, with 8 bases lying between them. The germline CDR1 and CDR2 sequences are SEHNR and FQNEAQ (reference sequence). Here the CDR3 reads CASSLGGDQPQHF. CDR3 DNA: TGTGCCAGCAGCTTAGGGGGGGACCAGCCCCAGCATTTT.

The chain uses TRBV2 and TRBJ1-1, with TRBD1 matching 7 bases. V lost 3 bases, J lost 4 bases, and 2 bases stayed unmatched. This CDR3 spans 13 amino acids. Germline V gene data show CDR1 as SNHLY and CDR2 as FYNNEI. The CDR3 DNA sequence: TGTGCCAGCAGTGATCAGGGGGGCACTGAAGCTTTCTTT. It specifies CASSDQGGTEAFF.

This chain joins TRBV11-2 and TRBJ1-1, with D possibly TRBD1 on 5 matching bases. The CDR3 contains 15 residues. Looked up from germline, CDR1 is SGHAT and CDR2 is FQNNGV. Between the trimmed V and J ends, which lost 7 bases and 1 base, there was a span of 16 bases. In DNA form, the CDR3 reads TGTGCCAGCACCAAGGGGCTTACAGAGAACACTGAAGCTTTCTTT. Residues: CASTKGLTENTEAFF.

J is TRBJ1-1 and V is TRBV6-5; D is undetermined. CDR3 length: 13 amino acids. Trimming removed 5 bases from V and 1 base from J, with 8 bases in between. CDR1 MNHEY and CDR2 SVGAGI come from the germline V gene. This chain's CDR3 is CASSATRNTEAFF. The CDR3, as DNA: TGTGCCAGCAGTGCGACAAGGAACACTGAAGCTTTCTTT.

The rearrangement uses TRBV28 and TRBJ1-5; TRBD1 is a possible D gene (5 bases). V was shortened by 3 bases and J by 3 bases, with 12 bases between the two germline ends. Germline CDR1 and CDR2: MDHEN and SYDVKM. The CDR3 is 15 amino acids. Here the CDR3 DNA reads TGTGCCAGCAGTTTGATTTCAGGGCTCAATCAGCCCCAGCATTTT. Residues: CASSLISGLNQPQHF. The whole variable domain, remainder taken from reference TRBV28 and TRBJ1-5, is DVKVTQSSRYLVKRTGEKVFLECVQDMDHENMFWYRQDPGLGLRLIYFSYDVKMKEKGDIPEGYSVSREKKERFSLILESASTNQTSMYLCASSLISGLNQPQHFGDGTRLSIL.

This clone was recorded a few times. Here the CDR3 reads CASSLAQEGGYTF. The DNA for the CDR3 is TGTGCCAGCAGCTTAGCCCAGGAAGGAGGCTACACCTTC. The rearrangement joins TRBV7-8 to TRBJ1-2; no clear D. The V gene's germline CDR1 is SGHVS and CDR2 FQNEAQ. The CDR3 contains 13 residues. Trimming pared 0 bases from V and 8 bases from J, leaving 10 bases between.

The chain uses TRBV7-9 and TRBJ1-1, with D uncertain. V was clipped by 5 bases and J by 1 base, with 11 bases between them. Germline lookup yields CDR1 SEHNR and CDR2 FQNEAQ (reference sequence). This CDR3 is 14 amino acids long. This CDR3 reads CASSLSSSNTEAFF. The DNA of the CDR3 is TGTGCCAGCAGCCTCTCTTCCTCGAACACTGAAGCTTTCTTT.

The chain links TRBV6-5 to TRBJ2-7; 9 bases are shared with TRBD2. V shed 10 bases, J shed 4 bases, and the junction held 8 bases outside the gene matches. The CDR3 totals 13 residues. From germline, CDR1 is MNHEY and CDR2 SVGAGI. The CDR3 sequence is CATQRGAHYEQYF. The DNA for the CDR3 is TGTGCCACCCAGCGGGGGGCGCATTACGAGCAGTACTTC.

In its sample, this clone was seen a few times. The chain recombines TRBV27 with TRBJ2-3; 9 bases match TRBD2. Germline CDR1 reads MNHEY; CDR2 reads SMNVEV (reference sequence). Trimming took 3 bases from V and 3 from J; bases not matched to a gene: 4. CDR3 length: 15 residues. The DNA of the CDR3 is TGTGCCAGCAGTTTTCTCGGACTAGCGACAGATACGCAGTATTTT. It specifies CASSFLGLATDTQYF.

This clone was recorded once. V gene TRBV6-5 combines with J gene TRBJ2-7; TRBD2 agrees at 9 bases. Losses at the gene ends were 4 bases for V and 4 bases for J; bases not matched to a gene: 5. The CDR3 is 14 amino acids. CDR1 and CDR2 from the germline V gene are MNHEY and SVGAGI. Written as DNA, the CDR3 is TGTGCCAGCAGTTCCGGGACTAGCTGGTACGAGCAGTACTTC. Amino acids: CASSSGTSWYEQYF.

The rearrangement joins TRBV11-2 to TRBJ2-3; no firm D call. Trimming took 0 bases from V and 6 from J, leaving 10 bases between them. Germline CDR1 and CDR2: SGHAT and FQNNGV. The CDR3 covers 14 residues. The CDR3 nucleotides are TGTGCCAGCAGCTTAGACCGGAGTTTGGATACGCAGTATTTT. This codes for CASSLDRSLDTQYF.

V and J are TRBV6-4 and TRBJ1-1; D unresolved. The CDR3 has 13 residues. V shed 6 bases and J shed 0 bases, with 8 bases lying between them. Germline V CDR1 and CDR2: MRHNA, SNTAGT. The CDR3 spells CASSKDLNTEAFF. CDR3 in DNA: TGTGCCAGCAGCAAAGACTTGAACACTGAAGCTTTCTTT.

This rearrangement joins TRBV6-5 to TRBJ2-2; D gene ambiguous. Germline values: CDR1 MNHEY, CDR2 SVGAGI. CDR3 length equals 13 residues. V lost 6 bases and J lost 2, with 7 bases in between. CDR3 residues: CASSSVNTGELFF. The DNA for the CDR3 is TGTGCCAGCAGCTCAGTTAACACCGGGGAGCTGTTTTTT.

This clone was counted a few times. The chain recombines TRBV27 with TRBJ2-1, with 10 bases identical to TRBD2. After removal of 7 bases from V and 2 bases from J, the junction contained 5 bases not matched to a gene. The CDR3 loop spans 15 amino acids. Germline values: CDR1 MNHEY, CDR2 SMNVEV (reference sequence). The DNA of the CDR3 is TGTGCCAGCACTAAGCGGGAGGGTACCTACAATGAGCAGTTCTTC. As protein: CASTKREGTYNEQFF.

This clone was picked up a small number of times. The chain couples TRBV5-1 to TRBJ2-7, with 7 bases fitting TRBD1. The length of the CDR3 is 14 residues. With V trimmed by 8 bases and J by 0 bases, 8 bases remained unmatched. Germline V gene data show CDR1 as SGHRS and CDR2 as YFSETQ. CDR3 sequence reads: CASSIGTVSYEQYF. The CDR3, as DNA: TGCGCCAGTTCCATCGGGACAGTCTCCTACGAGCAGTACTTC. Based on the CDR3 plus reference TRBV5-1 and TRBJ2-7, the full variable domain is KAGVTQTPRYLIKTRGQQVTLSCSPISGHRSVSWYQQTPGQGLQFLFEYFSETQRNKGNFPGRFSGRQFSNSRSEMNVSTLELGDSALYLCASSIGTVSYEQYFGPGTRLTVT.

The V call is TRBV14, the J call TRBJ2-2; no clear D gene. Trimming removed 0 bases at V and 1 base at J, with 12 bases between. The CDR3 loop spans 17 amino acids. Germline V CDR1 and CDR2: SGHDN, FVKESK. This chain's CDR3 is CASSQEGLWGNTGELFF. The CDR3 DNA is TGTGCCAGCAGCCAAGAAGGTCTATGGGGGAACACCGGGGAGCTGTTTTTT.

The chain links TRBV11-2 to TRBJ2-7; D is unresolved. This CDR3 has 14 amino acids. The V and J ends lost 5 bases and 2 bases respectively, with 13 bases between them. Germline lookup yields CDR1 SGHAT and CDR2 FQNNGV. CDR3 sequence: CASSPPLQPYEQYF. CDR3 DNA: TGTGCCAGCAGCCCTCCACTCCAACCCTACGAGCAGTACTTC.

This clone was detected once. The DNA of the CDR3 is TGCGCCAGCAGCGCCGACGGGGACACAGATACGCAGTATTTT. Amino acid sequence: CASSADGDTDTQYF. The V and J genes are TRBV5-1 and TRBJ2-3; D perhaps matches TRBD2 (5 bases). The CDR3 covers 14 residues. Per germline, CDR1 SGHRS and CDR2 YFSETQ. V lost 4 bases to trimming and J lost 2 bases, with 11 bases between them.

V usage is TRBV7-2 and J usage is TRBJ2-1; D remains ambiguous. The CDR3 length is 15 residues. Germline loops: CDR1 SGHTA, CDR2 FQGNSA. Trimming removed 0 bases from V and 1 base from J, with 7 bases in between. The CDR3 DNA is TGTGCCAGCAGCTTAGCGGGGAATTCCTACAATGAGCAGTTCTTC. Translating gives CASSLAGNSYNEQFF. The variable domain in full, with the rest retrieved from reference TRBV7-2 and TRBJ2-1, is GAGVSQSPSNKVTEKGKDVELRCDPISGHTALYWYRQSLGQGLEFLIYFQGNSAPDKSGLPSDRFSAERTGGSVSTLTIQRTQQEDSAVYLCASSLAGNSYNEQFFGPGTRLTVL.

The rearrangement uses TRBV16 and TRBJ2-2, with D uncertain. Trimming took off 8 bases at V and 5 bases at J, with 6 bases between the two ends. Looked up from germline, CDR1 is KGHSY and CDR2 is FQNENV. The CDR3 is 11 amino acids. The CDR3 DNA sequence: TGTGCCAGCGGTGTGACCGGGGAGCTGTTTTTT. Its protein product is CASGVTGELFF. Full variable domain (missing parts from reference TRBV16 and TRBJ2-2): GEEVAQTPKHLVRGEGQKAKLYCAPIKGHSYVFWYQQVLKNEFKFLISFQNENVFDETGMPKERFSAKCLPNSPCSLEIQATKLEDSAVYFCASGVTGELFFGEGSRLTVL.

Judged by abundance, this clone is large. The chain combines TRBV10-1 with TRBJ2-7; weak D call: TRBD2 (6 bases). CDR1 is WNHNN and CDR2 is SYGVQD in the germline V gene (reference sequence). V shed 3 bases and J shed 6 bases, with 12 bases lying between them. The CDR3 covers 13 residues. The CDR3 DNA reads TGCGCCAGCAGTGACAATGCGGGGACCGAGCAGTACTTC. It is translated as CASSDNAGTEQYF.

This clone was seen once. The J gene is TRBJ2-1, the V gene TRBV11-3; 7 bases align to TRBD2. From germline, CDR1 is SGHNT and CDR2 YENEEA. This CDR3 has 15 residues. With V trimmed by 0 bases and J by 6 bases, 5 bases remained unmatched. The DNA of the CDR3 is TGTGCCAGCAGCTTAGAGGCGGGAGAGGGCAATGAGCAGTTCTTC. Its translation: CASSLEAGEGNEQFF.

This clone was observed a handful of times. The chain links TRBV9 to TRBJ2-7; D could derive from TRBD1 or TRBD2 (5 bases each). This CDR3 region has 13 residues. V lost 3 bases and J lost 4, with 11 bases in between. Germline assignment: CDR1 SGDLS and CDR2 YYNGEE. CDR3 sequence: CASSGDGLYEQYF. CDR3 bases: TGTGCCAGCAGCGGGGACGGTTTATACGAGCAGTACTTC.